This T cell receptor (beta chain) stems from a study of T-cell memory formation after mild COVID-19. Study results and limitations: Pre-infection memory contained some responding clones, which suggested that cross-reactive memory had joined.

V was clipped by 7 bases and J by 10 bases; unmatched bases: 8. The CDR3 spans 13 residues. The TCR alpha and TCR beta cDNA libraries, bearing sample barcodes and UMIs, were generated by 5'RACE using constant-segment primers. TCRdb re-called the 5' RACE reads with MiXCR, one entry per CDR3 protein. The sample lists around 500,000 distinct CDR3 sequences, roughly 18% occurring once. In its sample, this clonotype was seen a few times. Its antigen is unknown. Sequenced: PBMCs or a T cell subset sorted from them (not recorded which). The origin of this receptor is an adult woman who had mild COVID-19 (a few samples of this study predate the infection). Cell type and time point are not known. The rearrangement joins TRBV12-3 or TRBV12-4 to TRBJ2-1; 9 positions match TRBD1. In nucleotides, the CDR3 is TGTGCCAGCACCGAACAGGGGGCTGACGAGCAGTTCTTC. Amino acids: CASTEQGADEQFF.